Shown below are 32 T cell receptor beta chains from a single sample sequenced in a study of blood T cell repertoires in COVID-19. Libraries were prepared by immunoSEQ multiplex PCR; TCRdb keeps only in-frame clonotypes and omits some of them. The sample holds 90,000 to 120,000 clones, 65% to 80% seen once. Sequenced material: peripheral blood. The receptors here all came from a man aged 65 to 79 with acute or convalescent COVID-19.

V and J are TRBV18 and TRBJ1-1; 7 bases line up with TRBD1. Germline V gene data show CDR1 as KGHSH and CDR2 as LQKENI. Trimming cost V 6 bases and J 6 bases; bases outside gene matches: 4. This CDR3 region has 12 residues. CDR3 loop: CASSLGTAEAFF. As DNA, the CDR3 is TGTGCCAGCTCTCTGGGGACAGCTGAAGCTTTCTTT.

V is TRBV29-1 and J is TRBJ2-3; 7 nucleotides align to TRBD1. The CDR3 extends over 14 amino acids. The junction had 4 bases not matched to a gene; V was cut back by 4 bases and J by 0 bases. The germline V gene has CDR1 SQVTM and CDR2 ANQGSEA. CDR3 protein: CSVGEGASTDTQYF. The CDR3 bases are TGCAGCGTTGGAGAGGGGGCTAGCACAGATACGCAGTATTTT.

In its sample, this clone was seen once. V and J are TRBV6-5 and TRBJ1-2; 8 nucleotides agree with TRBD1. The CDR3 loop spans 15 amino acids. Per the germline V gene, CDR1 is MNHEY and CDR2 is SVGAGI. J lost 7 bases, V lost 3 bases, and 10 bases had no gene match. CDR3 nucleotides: TGTGCCAGCAGTTATACACCGACAGGGGTTGGTGGCTACACCTTC. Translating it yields CASSYTPTGVGGYTF.

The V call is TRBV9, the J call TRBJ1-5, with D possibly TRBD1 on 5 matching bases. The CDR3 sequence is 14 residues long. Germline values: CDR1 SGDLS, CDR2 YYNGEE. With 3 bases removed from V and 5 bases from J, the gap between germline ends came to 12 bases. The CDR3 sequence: CASSAGTFDQPQHF. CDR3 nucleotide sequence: TGTGCCAGCAGCGCCGGGACTTTCGATCAGCCCCAGCATTTT.

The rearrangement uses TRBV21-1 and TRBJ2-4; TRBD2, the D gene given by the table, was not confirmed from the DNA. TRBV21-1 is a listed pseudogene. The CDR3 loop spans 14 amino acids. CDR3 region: CASTARTGINIQYF. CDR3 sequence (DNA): TGTGCCAGCACCGCTCGCACGGGGATAAACATTCAGTACTTC.

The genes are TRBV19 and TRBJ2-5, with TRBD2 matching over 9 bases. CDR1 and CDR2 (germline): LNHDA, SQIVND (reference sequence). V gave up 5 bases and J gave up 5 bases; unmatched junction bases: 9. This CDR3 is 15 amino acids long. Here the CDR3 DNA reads TGTGCCAGTAGTTCTCTAGCGGGGACTGGGGAGACCCAGTACTTC. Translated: CASSSLAGTGETQYF.

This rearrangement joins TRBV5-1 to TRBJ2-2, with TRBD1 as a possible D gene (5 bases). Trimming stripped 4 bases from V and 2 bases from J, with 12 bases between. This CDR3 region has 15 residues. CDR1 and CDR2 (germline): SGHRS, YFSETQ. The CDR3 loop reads CASSATQGNTGELFF. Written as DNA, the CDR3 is TGCGCCAGCAGCGCGACCCAGGGAAACACCGGGGAGCTGTTTTTT.

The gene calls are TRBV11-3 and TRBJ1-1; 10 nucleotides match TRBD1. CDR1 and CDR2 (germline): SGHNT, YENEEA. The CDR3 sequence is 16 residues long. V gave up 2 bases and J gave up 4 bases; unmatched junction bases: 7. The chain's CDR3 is CASSLNRGQGVTEAFF. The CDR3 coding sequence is TGTGCCAGCAGCTTAAACCGCGGACAGGGGGTCACTGAAGCTTTCTTT.

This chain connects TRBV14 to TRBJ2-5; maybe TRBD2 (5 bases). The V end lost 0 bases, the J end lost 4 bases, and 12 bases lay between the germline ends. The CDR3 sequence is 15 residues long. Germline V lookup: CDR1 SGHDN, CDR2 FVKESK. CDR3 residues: CASSQEKLGGETQYF. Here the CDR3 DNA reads TGTGCCAGCAGCCAAGAAAAGCTCGGAGGAGAGACCCAGTACTTC.

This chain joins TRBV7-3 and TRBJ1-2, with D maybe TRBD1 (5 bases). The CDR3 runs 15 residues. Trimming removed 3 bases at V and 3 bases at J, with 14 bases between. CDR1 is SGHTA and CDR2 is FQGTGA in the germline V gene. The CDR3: CASSFTGREDYGYTF. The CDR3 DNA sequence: TGTGCCAGCAGCTTTACGGGCAGGGAAGACTATGGCTACACCTTC.

The CDR3 spells CASSEIRGTDTQYF. The CDR3 DNA reads as TGTGCCAGCAGTGAGATCAGGGGCACAGATACGCAGTATTTT. The chain joins TRBV6-4 to TRBJ2-3, with a weak D call TRBD1 (5 bases). Deletions cut 3 bases from V and 1 base from J, with 8 bases between. Germline V gene lookup returns CDR1 MRHNA and CDR2 SNTAGT. The CDR3 has 14 residues.

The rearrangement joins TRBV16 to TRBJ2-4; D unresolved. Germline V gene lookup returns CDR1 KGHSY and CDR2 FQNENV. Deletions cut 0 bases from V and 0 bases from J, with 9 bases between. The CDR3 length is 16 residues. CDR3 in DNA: TGTGCCAGCAGCCAATCGTCAGATATAGCCAAAAACATTCAGTACTTC. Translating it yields CASSQSSDIAKNIQYF. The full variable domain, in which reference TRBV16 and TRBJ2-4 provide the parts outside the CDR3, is GEEVAQTPKHLVRGEGQKAKLYCAPIKGHSYVFWYQQVLKNEFKFLISFQNENVFDETGMPKERFSAKCLPNSPCSLEIQATKLEDSAVYFCASSQSSDIAKNIQYFGAGTRLSVL.

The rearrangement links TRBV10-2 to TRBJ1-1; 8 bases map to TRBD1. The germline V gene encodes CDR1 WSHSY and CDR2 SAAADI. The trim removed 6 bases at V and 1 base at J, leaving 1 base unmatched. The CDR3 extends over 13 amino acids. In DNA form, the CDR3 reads TGCGCCAGCAGGGACAGGGCGAACACTGAAGCTTTCTTT. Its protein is CASRDRANTEAFF.

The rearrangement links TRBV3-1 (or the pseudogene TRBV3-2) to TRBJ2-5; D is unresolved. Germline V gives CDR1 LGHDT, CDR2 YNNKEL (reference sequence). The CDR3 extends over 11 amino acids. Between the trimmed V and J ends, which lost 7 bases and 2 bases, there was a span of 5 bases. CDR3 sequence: CASTEQETQYF. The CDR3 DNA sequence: TGTGCCAGCACGGAGCAAGAGACCCAGTACTTC.

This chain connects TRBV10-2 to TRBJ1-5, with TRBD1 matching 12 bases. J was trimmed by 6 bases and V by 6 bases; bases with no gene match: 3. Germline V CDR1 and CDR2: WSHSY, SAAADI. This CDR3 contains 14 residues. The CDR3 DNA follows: TGCGCCAGCAGGGGACAGGGGGCTGGTCAGCCCCAGCATTTT. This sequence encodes CASRGQGAGQPQHF.

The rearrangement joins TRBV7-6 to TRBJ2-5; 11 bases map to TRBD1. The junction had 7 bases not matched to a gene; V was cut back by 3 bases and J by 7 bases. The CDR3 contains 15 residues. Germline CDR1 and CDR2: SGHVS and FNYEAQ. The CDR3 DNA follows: TGTGCCAGCAGCTTGGGACAGGGGGAAGTCTCGACCCAGTACTTC. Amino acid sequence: CASSLGQGEVSTQYF.

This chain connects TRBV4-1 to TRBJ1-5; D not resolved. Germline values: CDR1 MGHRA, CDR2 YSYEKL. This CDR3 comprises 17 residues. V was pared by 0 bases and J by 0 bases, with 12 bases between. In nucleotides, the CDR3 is TGCGCCAGCAGCCAAGATGGAGGGCGTGGTAGCAATCAGCCCCAGCATTTT. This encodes CASSQDGGRGSNQPQHF.

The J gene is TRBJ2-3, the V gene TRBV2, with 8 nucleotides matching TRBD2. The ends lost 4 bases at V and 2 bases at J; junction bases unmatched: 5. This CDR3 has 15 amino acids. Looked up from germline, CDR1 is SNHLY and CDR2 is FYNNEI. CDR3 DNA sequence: TGTGCCAGCAGTGTCGACGGGGGGGCCACAGATACGCAGTATTTT. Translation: CASSVDGGATDTQYF.

DNA for the CDR3: TGTGCCAGCACCCCGGACAGGGGTCAGCCCCAGCATTTT. It yields the protein CASTPDRGQPQHF. The chain employs TRBV6-5 and TRBJ1-5; 9 nucleotides line up with TRBD1. Losses at the gene ends were 7 bases for V and 6 bases for J; bases not matched to a gene: 4. The CDR3 sequence is 13 residues long. Germline values: CDR1 MNHEY, CDR2 SVGAGI.

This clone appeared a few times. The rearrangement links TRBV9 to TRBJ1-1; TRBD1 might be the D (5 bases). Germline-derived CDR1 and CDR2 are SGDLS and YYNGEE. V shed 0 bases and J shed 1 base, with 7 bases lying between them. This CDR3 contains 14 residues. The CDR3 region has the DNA TGTGCCAGCAGCGTAGGGACACCGAACACTGAAGCTTTCTTT. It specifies CASSVGTPNTEAFF.

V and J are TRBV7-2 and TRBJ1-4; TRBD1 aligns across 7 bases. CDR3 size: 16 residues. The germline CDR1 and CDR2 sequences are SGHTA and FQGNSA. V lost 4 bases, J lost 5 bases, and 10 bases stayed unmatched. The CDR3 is CASSSIPGTANEKLFF. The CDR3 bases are TGTGCCAGCAGCTCCATTCCCGGGACAGCAAATGAAAAACTGTTTTTT.

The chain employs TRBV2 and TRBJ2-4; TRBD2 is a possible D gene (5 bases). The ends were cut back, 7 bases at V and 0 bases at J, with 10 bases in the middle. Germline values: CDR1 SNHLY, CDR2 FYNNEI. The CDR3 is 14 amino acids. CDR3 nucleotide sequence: TGTGCCAGCAATATAGCGACAGCCAAAAACATTCAGTACTTC. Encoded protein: CASNIATAKNIQYF.

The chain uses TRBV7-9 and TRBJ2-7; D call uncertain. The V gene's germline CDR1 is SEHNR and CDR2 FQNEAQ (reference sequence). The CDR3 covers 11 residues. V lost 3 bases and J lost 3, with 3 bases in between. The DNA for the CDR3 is TGTGCCAGCAGCTTTAACTACGAGCAGTACTTC. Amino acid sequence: CASSFNYEQYF.

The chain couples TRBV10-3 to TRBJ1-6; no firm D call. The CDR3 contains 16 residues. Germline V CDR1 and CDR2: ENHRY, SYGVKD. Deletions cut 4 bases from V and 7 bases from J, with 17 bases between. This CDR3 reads CAISVRGFGENSPLHF. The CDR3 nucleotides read TGTGCCATCAGTGTACGGGGTTTTGGGGAAAATTCACCCCTCCACTTT.

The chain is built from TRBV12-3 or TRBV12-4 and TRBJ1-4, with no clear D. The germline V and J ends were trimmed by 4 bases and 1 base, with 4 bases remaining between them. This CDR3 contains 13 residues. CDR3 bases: TGTGCCAGCAGTTCTTTAACTAATGAAAAACTGTTTTTT. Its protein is CASSSLTNEKLFF.

CDR3 amino acids: CASGDRGPTEAFF. CDR3 DNA sequence: TGTGCCAGTGGGGACAGGGGTCCCACTGAAGCTTTCTTT. The rearrangement joins TRBV19 to TRBJ1-1; 10 bases fit TRBD1. The germline V gene has CDR1 LNHDA and CDR2 SQIVND (reference sequence). The trim removed 8 bases at V and 4 bases at J, leaving 4 bases unmatched. The CDR3 covers 13 residues. Using reference TRBV19 and TRBJ1-1 for the parts outside the CDR3, the full variable domain is DGGITQSPKYLFRKEGQNVTLSCEQNLNHDAMYWYRQDPGQGLRLIYYSQIVNDFQKGDIAEGYSVSREKKESFPLTVTSAQKNPTAFYLCASGDRGPTEAFFGQGTRLTVV.

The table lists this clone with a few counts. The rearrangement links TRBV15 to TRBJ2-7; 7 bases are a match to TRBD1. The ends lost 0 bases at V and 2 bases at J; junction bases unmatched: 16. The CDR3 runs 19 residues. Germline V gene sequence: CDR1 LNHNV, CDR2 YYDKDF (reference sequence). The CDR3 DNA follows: TGTGCCACCAGCAGAGAATCTGGGCAGGGGGTCGGAGGAACCTACGAGCAGTACTTC. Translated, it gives CATSRESGQGVGGTYEQYF.

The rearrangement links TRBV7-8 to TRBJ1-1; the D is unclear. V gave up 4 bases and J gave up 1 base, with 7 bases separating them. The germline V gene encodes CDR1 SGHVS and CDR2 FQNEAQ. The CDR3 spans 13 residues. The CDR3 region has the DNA TGTGCCAGCAGCTCCACATGGAACACTGAAGCTTTCTTT. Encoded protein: CASSSTWNTEAFF.

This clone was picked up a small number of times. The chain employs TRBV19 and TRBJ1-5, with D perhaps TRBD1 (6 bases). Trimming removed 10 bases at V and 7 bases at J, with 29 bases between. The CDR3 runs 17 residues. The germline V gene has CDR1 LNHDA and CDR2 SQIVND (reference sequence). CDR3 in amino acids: CATTGGMGGSLVQPQHF. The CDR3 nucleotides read TGTGCCACCACGGGGGGCATGGGGGGATCCCTCGTCCAGCCCCAGCATTTT.

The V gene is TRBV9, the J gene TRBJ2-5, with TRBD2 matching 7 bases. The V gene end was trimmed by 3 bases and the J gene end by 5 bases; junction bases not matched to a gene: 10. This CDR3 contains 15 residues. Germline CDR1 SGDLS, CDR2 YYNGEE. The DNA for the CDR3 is TGTGCCAGCAGCGCGGAGCGGGGTGGTGTGGAGACCCAGTACTTC. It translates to CASSAERGGVETQYF.

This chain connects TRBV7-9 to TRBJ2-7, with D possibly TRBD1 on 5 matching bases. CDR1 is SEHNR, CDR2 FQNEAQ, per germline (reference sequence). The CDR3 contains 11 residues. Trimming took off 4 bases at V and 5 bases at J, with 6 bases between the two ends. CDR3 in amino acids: CASSSGNEQYF. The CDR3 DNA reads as TGTGCCAGCAGCTCAGGGAACGAGCAGTACTTC. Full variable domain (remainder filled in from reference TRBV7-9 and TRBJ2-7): DTGVSQNPRHKITKRGQNVTFRCDPISEHNRLYWYRQTLGQGPEFLTYFQNEAQLEKSRLLSDRFSAERPKGSFSTLEIQRTEQGDSAMYLCASSSGNEQYFGPGTRLTVT.

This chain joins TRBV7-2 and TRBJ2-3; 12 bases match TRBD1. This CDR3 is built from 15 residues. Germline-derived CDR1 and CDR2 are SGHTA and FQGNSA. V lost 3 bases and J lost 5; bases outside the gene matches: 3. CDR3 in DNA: TGTGCCAGCAGCTTTGGGACAGGGGGCATAGATACGCAGTATTTT. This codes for CASSFGTGGIDTQYF.